This record looks at one TCR beta chain sequence and its context. Here immunoSEQ multiplex PCR was the method, and the copy in TCRdb shows in-frame clones only, minus some. The sample has about 76,000 clones; 75% to 95% are singletons. The sample originates from a study of technical replicates of blood from a handful of donors. Unmatched junction bases numbered 4, after V lost 3 bases and J lost 2 bases. Germline assignment: CDR1 SEHNR and CDR2 FQNEAQ (reference sequence). This CDR3 is 16 amino acids long. The chain links TRBV7-9 to TRBJ2-7, with 13 bases fitting TRBD2. The receptor comes from a human donor in good health. Sequencing was carried out using T cells isolated from PBMCs. The CDR3 sequence: CASSFTGLAGAYEQYF. The CDR3 DNA reads TGTGCCAGCAGCTTCACCGGACTAGCGGGGGCCTACGAGCAGTACTTC.